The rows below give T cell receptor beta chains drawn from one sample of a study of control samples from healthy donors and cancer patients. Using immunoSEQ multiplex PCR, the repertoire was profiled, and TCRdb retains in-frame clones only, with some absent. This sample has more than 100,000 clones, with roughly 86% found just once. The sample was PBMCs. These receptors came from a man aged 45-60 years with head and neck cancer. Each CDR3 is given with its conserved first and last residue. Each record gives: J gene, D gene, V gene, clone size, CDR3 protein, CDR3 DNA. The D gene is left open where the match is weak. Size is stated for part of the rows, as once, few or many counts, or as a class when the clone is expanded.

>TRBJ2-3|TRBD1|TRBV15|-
CATSRGRGLADTQYF
TGTGCCACCAGCAGAGGCAGGGGGCTTGCAGATACGCAGTATTTT
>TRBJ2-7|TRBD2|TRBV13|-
CASSVGGAGDSYEQYF
TGTGCCAGCAGCGTGGGGGGAGCGGGAGATAGTTACGAGCAGTACTTC
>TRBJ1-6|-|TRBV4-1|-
CASSQGPQAGDSPLHF
TGCGCCAGCAGCCAAGGCCCACAGGCGGGAGATTCACCCCTCCACTTT
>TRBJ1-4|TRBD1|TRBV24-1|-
CATSQGQVATNEKLFF
TGTGCCACCAGTCAGGGACAGGTTGCAACTAATGAAAAACTGTTTTTT
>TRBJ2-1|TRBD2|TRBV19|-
CASSIVAGVDNEQFF
TGTGCCAGTAGTATAGTTGCGGGAGTCGACAATGAGCAGTTCTTC
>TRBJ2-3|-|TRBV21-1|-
CASSNRLAKADTQYF
TGTGCCAGCAGCAACCGACTAGCTAAAGCAGATACGCAGTATTTT
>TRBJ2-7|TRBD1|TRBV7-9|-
CASSFLATGGFDEQYF
TGTGCCAGCAGCTTCCTCGCAACAGGGGGATTTGACGAGCAGTACTTC
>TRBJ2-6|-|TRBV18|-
CASSPIRQALVFGANVLTF
TGTGCCAGCTCACCGATACGGCAGGCCCTAGTGTTCGGGGCCAACGTCCTGACTTTC
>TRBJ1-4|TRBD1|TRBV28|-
CASNPGQLNEKLFF
TGTGCCAGCAATCCGGGACAGCTAAATGAAAAACTGTTTTTT
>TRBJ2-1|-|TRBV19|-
CASSIGASSYNEQFF
TGTGCCAGTAGTATAGGTGCGAGCTCCTACAATGAGCAGTTCTTC
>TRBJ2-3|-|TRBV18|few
CASSPEGNTQYF
TGTGCCAGCTCACCCGAGGGAAATACGCAGTATTTT
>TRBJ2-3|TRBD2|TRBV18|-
CASSSRGRFRTDTQYF
TGTGCCAGCTCATCCCGCGGGAGGTTCCGCACAGATACGCAGTATTTT
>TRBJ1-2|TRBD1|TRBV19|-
CASIRTGGNYGYTF
TGTGCCAGTATCAGGACAGGGGGCAACTATGGCTACACCTTC
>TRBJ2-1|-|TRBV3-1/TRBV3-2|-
CASSQDITGLPSDEQFF
TGTGCCAGCAGCCAAGACATAACCGGACTCCCATCCGATGAGCAGTTCTTC
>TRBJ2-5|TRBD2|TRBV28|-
CASSAGLAGVKETQYF
TGTGCCAGCAGTGCGGGGTTAGCGGGAGTTAAAGAGACCCAGTACTTC